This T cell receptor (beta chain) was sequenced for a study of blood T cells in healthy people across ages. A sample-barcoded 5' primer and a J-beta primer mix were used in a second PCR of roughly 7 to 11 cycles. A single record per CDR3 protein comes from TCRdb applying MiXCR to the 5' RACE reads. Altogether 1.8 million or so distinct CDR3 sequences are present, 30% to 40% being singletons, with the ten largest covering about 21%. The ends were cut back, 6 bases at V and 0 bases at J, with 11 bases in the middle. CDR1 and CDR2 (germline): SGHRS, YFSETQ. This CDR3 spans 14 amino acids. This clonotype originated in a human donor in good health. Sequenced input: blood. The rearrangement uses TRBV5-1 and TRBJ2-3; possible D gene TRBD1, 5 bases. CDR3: CASKQGSSTDTQYF. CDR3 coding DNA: TGCGCCAGCAAGCAGGGCTCTAGCACAGATACGCAGTATTTT.